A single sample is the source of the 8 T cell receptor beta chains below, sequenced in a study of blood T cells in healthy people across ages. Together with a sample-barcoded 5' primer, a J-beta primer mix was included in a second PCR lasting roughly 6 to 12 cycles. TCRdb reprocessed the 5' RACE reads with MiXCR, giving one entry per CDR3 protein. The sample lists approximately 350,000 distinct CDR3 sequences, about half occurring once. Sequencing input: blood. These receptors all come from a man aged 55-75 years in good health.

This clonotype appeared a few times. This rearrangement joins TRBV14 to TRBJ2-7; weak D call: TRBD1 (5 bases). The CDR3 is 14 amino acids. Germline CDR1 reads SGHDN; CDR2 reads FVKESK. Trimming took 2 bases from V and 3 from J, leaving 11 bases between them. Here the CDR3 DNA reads TGTGCCAGCAGCCAACCTCAGGGAAACTACGAGCAGTACTTC. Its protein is CASSQPQGNYEQYF. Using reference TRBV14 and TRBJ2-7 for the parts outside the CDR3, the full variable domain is EAGVTQFPSHSVIEKGQTVTLRCDPISGHDNLYWYRRVMGKEIKFLLHFVKESKQDESGMPNNRFLAERTGGTYSTLKVQPAELEDSGVYFCASSQPQGNYEQYFGPGTRLTVT.

The CDR3 DNA reads TGTGCCAGCAGTTACTCGCGGACAGGGATCGATGAGCAGTTCTTC. It is translated as CASSYSRTGIDEQFF. The chain combines TRBV6-2 or TRBV6-3 with TRBJ2-1; 8 bases match TRBD1. Germline V gene data show CDR1 as MNHEY and CDR2 as SVGEGT. The junction had 6 bases not matched to a gene; V was cut back by 0 bases and J by 8 bases. CDR3 length equals 15 residues.

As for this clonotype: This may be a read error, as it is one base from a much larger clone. The DNA of the CDR3 is TGCAGCGTTGAAGATTCGGGGACTAGCGTGTATCTCTACAATGAGCAGTTCTTC. Translating gives CSVEDSGTSVYLYNEQFF. This chain uses TRBV29-1 with TRBJ2-1, with 10 bases lining up with TRBD2. Germline V CDR1 and CDR2: SQVTM, ANQGSEA. The CDR3 loop spans 18 amino acids. Trimming took 0 bases from V and 3 from J; bases not matched to a gene: 11.

CDR3 DNA: TGTGCCAGCAGCTCCGGAGGGGGGGATTATGGCTACACCTTC. It is translated as CASSSGGGDYGYTF. V gene TRBV7-2 combines with J gene TRBJ1-2; D might be TRBD1 (6 bases). The CDR3 is 14 amino acids. V was pared by 4 bases and J by 5 bases, with 14 bases between. Per the germline V gene, CDR1 is SGHTA and CDR2 is FQGNSA.

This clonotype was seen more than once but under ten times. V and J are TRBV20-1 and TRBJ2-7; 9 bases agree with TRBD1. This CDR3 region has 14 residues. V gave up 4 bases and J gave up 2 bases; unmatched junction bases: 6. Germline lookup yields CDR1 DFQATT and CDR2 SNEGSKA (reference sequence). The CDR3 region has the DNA TGCAGTGCTAATACAGGACAGGGGACCTACGAGCAGTACTTC. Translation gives CSANTGQGTYEQYF.

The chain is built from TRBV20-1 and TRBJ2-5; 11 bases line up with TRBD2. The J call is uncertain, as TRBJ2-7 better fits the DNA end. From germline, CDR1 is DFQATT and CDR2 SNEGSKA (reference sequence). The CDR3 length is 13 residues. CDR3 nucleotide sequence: TGCAGTGCTAGGTTCCTAGCGGGAGGCGAGCAGTACTTC. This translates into CSARFLAGGEQYF.

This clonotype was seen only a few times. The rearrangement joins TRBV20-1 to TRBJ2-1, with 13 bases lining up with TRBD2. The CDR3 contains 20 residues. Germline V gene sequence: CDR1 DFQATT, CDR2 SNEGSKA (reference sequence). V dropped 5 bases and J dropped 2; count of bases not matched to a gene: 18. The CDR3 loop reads CSAARSPGTSGVGAYNEQFF. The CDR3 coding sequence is TGCAGTGCTGCCCGATCACCCGGGACTAGCGGGGTAGGGGCCTACAATGAGCAGTTCTTC.

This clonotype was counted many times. DNA of the CDR3: TGTGCCAGCAGTGTACAGGGGTATGGCAAAAACATTCAGTACTTC. Its protein is CASSVQGYGKNIQYF. This chain links TRBV2 with TRBJ2-4; TRBD1 matches at 7 bases. The ends lost 4 bases at V and 3 bases at J; junction bases unmatched: 6. The CDR3 has 15 residues. Germline V CDR1 and CDR2: SNHLY, FYNNEI. Looking up the rest from reference TRBV2 and TRBJ2-4 gives the full variable domain: EPEVTQTPSHQVTQMGQEVILRCVPISNHLYFYWYRQILGQKVEFLVSFYNNEISEKSEIFDDQFSVERPDGSNFTLKIRSTKLEDSAMYFCASSVQGYGKNIQYFGAGTRLSVL.